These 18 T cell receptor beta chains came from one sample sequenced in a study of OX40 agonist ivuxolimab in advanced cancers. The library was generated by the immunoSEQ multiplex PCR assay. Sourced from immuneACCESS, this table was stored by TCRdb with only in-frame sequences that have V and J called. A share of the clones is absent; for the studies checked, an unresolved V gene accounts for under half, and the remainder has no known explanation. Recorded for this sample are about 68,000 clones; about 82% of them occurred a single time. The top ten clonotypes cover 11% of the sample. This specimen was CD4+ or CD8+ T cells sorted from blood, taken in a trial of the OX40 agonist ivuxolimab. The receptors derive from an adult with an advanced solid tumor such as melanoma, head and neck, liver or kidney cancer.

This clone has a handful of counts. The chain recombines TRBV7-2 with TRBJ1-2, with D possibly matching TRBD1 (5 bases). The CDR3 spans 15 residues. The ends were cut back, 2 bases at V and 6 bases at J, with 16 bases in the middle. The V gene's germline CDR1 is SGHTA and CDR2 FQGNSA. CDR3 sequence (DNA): TGTGCCAGCAGCTTAACCCCTCTTAAGGGGAATGGCTACACCTTC. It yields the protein CASSLTPLKGNGYTF.

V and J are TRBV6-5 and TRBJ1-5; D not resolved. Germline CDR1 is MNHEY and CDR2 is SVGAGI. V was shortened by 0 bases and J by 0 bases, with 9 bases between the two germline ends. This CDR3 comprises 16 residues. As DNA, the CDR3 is TGTGCCAGCAGTTACTCGCCACTTAATAGCAATCAGCCCCAGCATTTT. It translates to CASSYSPLNSNQPQHF.

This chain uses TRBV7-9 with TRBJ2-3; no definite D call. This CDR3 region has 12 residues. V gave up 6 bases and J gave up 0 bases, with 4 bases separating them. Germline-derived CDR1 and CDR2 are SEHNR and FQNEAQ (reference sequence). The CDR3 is CASRISTDTQYF. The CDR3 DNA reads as TGTGCCAGCAGGATTAGCACAGATACGCAGTATTTT.

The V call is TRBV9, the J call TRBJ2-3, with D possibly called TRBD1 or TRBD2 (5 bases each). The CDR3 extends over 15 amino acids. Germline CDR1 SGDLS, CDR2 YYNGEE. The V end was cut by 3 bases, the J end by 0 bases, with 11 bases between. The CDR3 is CASSDSGLSTDTQYF. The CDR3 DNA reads TGTGCCAGCAGCGACTCGGGGCTAAGCACAGATACGCAGTATTTT.

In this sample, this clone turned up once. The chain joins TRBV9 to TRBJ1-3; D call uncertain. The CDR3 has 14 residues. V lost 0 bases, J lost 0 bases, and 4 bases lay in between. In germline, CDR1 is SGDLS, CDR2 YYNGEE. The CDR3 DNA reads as TGTGCCAGCAGCGTAGAGAGCTCTGGAAACACCATATATTTT. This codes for CASSVESSGNTIYF.

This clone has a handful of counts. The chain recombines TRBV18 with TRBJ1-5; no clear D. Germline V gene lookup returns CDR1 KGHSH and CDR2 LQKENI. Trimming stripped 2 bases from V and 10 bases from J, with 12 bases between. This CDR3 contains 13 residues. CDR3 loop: CASSPEQNSPQHF. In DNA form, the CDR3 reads TGTGCCAGCTCACCAGAGCAAAACTCCCCCCAGCATTTT.

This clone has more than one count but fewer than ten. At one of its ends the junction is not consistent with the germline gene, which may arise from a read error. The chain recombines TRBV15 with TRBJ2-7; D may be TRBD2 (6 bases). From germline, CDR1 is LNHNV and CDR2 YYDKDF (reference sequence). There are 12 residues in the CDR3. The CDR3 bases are TGTGCCACCAGCAGAGGCCGGACTAACTGGGAGTTC. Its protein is CATSRGRTNWEF.

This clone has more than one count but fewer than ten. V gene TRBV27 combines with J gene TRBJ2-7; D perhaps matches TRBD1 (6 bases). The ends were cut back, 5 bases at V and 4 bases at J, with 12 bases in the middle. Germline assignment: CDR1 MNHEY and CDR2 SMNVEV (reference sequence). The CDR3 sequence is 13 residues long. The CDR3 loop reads CASSPTTGYEQYV. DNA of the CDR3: TGTGCCAGCAGTCCGACTACAGGGTACGAGCAGTACGTC.

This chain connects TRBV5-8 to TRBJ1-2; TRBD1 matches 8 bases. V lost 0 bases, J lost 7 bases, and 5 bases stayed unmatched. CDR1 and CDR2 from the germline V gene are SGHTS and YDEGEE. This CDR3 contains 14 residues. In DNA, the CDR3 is TGTGCCAGCAGCTTGGTGACAGGGGCATTTGGCTACACCTTC. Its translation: CASSLVTGAFGYTF.

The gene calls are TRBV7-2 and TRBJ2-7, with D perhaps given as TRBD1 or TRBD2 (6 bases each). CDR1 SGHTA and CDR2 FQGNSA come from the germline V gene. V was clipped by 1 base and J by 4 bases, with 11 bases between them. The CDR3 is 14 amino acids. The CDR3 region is CASSLEGGLYEQYF. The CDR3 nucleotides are TGTGCCAGCAGCTTAGAGGGGGGCCTGTACGAGCAGTACTTC.

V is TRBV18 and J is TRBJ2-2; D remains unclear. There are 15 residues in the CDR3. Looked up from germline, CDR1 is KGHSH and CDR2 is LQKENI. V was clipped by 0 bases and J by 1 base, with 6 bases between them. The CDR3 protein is CASSPPQQNTGELFF. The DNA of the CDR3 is TGTGCCAGCTCACCACCGCAGCAGAACACCGGGGAGCTGTTTTTT.

The CDR3 spells CASSPRLATYNEQFF. In nucleotides, the CDR3 is TGCGCCAGCAGCCCGAGACTAGCGACCTACAATGAGCAGTTCTTC. V is TRBV5-1 and J is TRBJ2-1, with TRBD2 matching 8 bases. With V trimmed by 4 bases and J by 2 bases, 5 bases remained unmatched. Germline values: CDR1 SGHRS, CDR2 YFSETQ. This CDR3 contains 15 residues. Supplemented by reference TRBV5-1 and TRBJ2-1, the full variable domain reads KAGVTQTPRYLIKTRGQQVTLSCSPISGHRSVSWYQQTPGQGLQFLFEYFSETQRNKGNFPGRFSGRQFSNSRSEMNVSTLELGDSALYLCASSPRLATYNEQFFGPGTRLTVL.

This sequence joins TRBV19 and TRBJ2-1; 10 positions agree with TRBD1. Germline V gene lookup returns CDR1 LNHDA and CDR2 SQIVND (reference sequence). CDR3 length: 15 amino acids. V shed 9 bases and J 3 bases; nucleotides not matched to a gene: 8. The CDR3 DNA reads TGTGCCAGCCTCTCCCGGACAGGGGGCTACAATGAGCAGTTCTTC. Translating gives CASLSRTGGYNEQFF.

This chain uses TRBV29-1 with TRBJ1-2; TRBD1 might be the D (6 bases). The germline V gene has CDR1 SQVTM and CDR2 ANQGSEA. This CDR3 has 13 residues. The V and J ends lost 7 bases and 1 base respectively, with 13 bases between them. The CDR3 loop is CSAGQGLNYGYTF. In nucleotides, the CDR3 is TGCAGCGCTGGCCAGGGGCTTAACTATGGCTACACCTTC.

The CDR3 bases are TGTGCCAGCAGCTCTACAGGGGGCCCACAGCCCCAGCATTTT. Translated: CASSSTGGPQPQHF. The chain couples TRBV7-2 to TRBJ1-5, with TRBD1 identical over 9 bases. CDR3 length: 14 amino acids. The V and J ends lost 4 bases and 7 bases, in that order; junction bases with no gene match: 5. The germline V gene has CDR1 SGHTA and CDR2 FQGNSA.

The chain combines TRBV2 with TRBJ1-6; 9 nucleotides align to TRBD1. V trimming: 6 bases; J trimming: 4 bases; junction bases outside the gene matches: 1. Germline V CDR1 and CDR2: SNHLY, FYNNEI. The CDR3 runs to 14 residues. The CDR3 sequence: CASRDRGYNSPLHF. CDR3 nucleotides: TGTGCCAGCAGGGACAGGGGATATAATTCACCCCTCCACTTT.

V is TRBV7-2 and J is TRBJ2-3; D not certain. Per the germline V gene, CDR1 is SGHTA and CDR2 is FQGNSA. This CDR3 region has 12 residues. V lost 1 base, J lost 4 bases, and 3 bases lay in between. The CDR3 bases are TGTGCCAGCAGCTTAGTTCCAGATACGCAGTATTTT. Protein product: CASSLVPDTQYF.

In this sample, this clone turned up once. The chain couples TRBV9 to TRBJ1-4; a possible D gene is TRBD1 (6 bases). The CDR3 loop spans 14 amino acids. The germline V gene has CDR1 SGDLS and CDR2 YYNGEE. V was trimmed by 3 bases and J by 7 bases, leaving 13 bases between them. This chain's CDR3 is CASSETGMAEKLFF. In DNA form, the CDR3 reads TGTGCCAGCAGCGAAACAGGGATGGCTGAAAAACTGTTTTTT.